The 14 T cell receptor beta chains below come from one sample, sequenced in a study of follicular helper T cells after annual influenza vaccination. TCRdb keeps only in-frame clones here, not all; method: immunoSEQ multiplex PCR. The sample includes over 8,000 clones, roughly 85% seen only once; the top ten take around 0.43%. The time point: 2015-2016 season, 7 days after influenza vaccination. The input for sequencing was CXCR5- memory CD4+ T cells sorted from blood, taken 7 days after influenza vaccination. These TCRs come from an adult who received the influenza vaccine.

CDR3: CASSLGRDHYTF. The CDR3 nucleotides are TGTGCCAGCAGTTTGGGAAGAGACCACTACACCTTC. The V gene is TRBV6-5, the J gene TRBJ1-2; D ambiguous. V lost 4 bases to trimming and J lost 10 bases, with 13 bases between them. The CDR3 length is 12 residues. In germline, CDR1 is MNHEY, CDR2 SVGAGI.

CDR3 amino acids: CAIWRESNGYTF. CDR3 nucleotides: TGTGCCATTTGGAGGGAGTCGAATGGCTACACCTTC. The J gene is TRBJ1-2, the V gene TRBV28; D unresolved. The length of the CDR3 is 12 residues. Germline CDR1 is MDHEN and CDR2 is SYDVKM. V was pared by 10 bases and J by 6 bases, with 15 bases between.

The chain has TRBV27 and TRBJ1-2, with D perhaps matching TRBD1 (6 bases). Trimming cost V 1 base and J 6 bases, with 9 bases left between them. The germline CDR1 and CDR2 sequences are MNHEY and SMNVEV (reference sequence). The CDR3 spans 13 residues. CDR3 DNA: TGTGCCAGCAGTTTATTGCCAGGGGATGGCTACACCTTC. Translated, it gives CASSLLPGDGYTF.

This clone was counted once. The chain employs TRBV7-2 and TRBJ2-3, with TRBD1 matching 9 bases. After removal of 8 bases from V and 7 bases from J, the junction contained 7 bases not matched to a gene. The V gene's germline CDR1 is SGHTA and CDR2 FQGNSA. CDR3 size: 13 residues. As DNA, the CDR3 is TGTGCCAGCTCCGGGACAGGGTCTCATACGCAGTATTTT. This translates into CASSGTGSHTQYF.

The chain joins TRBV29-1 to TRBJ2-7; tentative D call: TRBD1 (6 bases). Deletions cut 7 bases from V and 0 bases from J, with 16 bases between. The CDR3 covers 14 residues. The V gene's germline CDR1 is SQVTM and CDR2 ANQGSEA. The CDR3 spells CSATTGYPSYEQYF. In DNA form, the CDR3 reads TGCAGCGCGACGACAGGCTACCCCTCCTACGAGCAGTACTTC.

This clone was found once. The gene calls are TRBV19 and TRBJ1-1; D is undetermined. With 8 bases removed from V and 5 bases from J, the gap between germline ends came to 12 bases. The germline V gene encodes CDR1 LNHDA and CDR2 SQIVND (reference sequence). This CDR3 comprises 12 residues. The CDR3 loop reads CASLQSETEAFF. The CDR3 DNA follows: TGTGCCAGTTTGCAATCGGAGACTGAAGCTTTCTTT.

The CDR3 protein is CASSKTSGAYNEQFF. The CDR3 DNA follows: TGTGCCAGCAGTAAGACTAGCGGGGCCTACAATGAGCAGTTCTTC. The chain combines TRBV6-1 with TRBJ2-1; TRBD2 matches 11 bases. The CDR3 extends over 15 amino acids. Looked up from germline, CDR1 is MNHNS and CDR2 is SASEGT. Germline trimming cut 5 bases from V and 2 bases from J; bases unmatched to any gene: 2.

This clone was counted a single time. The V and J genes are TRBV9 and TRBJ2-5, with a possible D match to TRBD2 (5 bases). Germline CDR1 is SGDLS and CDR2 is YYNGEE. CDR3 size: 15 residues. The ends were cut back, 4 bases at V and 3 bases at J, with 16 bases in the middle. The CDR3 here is CASSSGAAQKETQYF. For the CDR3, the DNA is TGTGCCAGCAGCTCCGGAGCGGCCCAAAAAGAGACCCAGTACTTC.

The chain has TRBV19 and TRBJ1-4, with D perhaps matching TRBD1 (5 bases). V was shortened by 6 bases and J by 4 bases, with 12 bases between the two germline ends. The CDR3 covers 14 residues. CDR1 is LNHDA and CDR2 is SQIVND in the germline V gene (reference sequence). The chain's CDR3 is CASSDFGGNEKLFF. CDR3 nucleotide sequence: TGTGCCAGTAGCGACTTTGGGGGTAATGAAAAACTGTTTTTT.

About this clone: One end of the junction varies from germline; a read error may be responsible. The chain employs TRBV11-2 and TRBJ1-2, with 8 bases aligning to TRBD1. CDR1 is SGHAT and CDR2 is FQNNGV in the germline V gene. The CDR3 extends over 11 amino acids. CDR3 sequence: CASSTRTGNAF. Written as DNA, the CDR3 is TGTGCCAGCAGCACCCGGACAGGGAACGCCTTC.

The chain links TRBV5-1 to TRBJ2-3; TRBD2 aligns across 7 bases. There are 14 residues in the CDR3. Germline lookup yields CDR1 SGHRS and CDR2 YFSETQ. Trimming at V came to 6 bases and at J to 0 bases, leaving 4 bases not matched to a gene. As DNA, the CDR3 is TGCGCCAGCATGCGCGGGGGAAGCACAGATACGCAGTATTTT. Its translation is CASMRGGSTDTQYF. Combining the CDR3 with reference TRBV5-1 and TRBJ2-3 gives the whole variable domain KAGVTQTPRYLIKTRGQQVTLSCSPISGHRSVSWYQQTPGQGLQFLFEYFSETQRNKGNFPGRFSGRQFSNSRSEMNVSTLELGDSALYLCASMRGGSTDTQYFGPGTRLTVL.

DNA for the CDR3: TGTGCCAGCAGTTATTTGACAGGGGGAAGCTACGAGCAGTACTTC. This encodes CASSYLTGGSYEQYF. J is TRBJ2-7 and V is TRBV6-5; 9 positions match TRBD1. The CDR3 is 15 residues long. Germline trimming cut 3 bases from V and 3 bases from J; bases unmatched to any gene: 6. CDR1 and CDR2 from the germline V gene are MNHEY and SVGAGI.

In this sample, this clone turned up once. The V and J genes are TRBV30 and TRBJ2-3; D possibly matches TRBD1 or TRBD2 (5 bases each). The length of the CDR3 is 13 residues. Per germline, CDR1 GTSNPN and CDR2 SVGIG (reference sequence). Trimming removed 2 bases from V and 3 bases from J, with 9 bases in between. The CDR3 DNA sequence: TGTGCCTGGAGTCGGGGACCTACAGATACGCAGTATTTT. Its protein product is CAWSRGPTDTQYF.

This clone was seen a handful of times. The CDR3 loop reads CASSLEVTNYEQYF. In DNA, the CDR3 is TGTGCCAGCAGCTTAGAGGTGACTAACTACGAGCAGTACTTC. The chain has TRBV7-2 and TRBJ2-7, with a weak D call TRBD2 (5 bases). V lost 1 base and J lost 3, with 10 bases in between. Germline CDR1 and CDR2: SGHTA and FQGNSA. This CDR3 spans 14 amino acids.